A single sample gave rise to the 10 T cell receptor beta chains below, sequenced in a study of vaccination effects on CD4 cells after COVID-19. These TCRs are of unknown antigen specificity. Using immunoSEQ multiplex PCR, the repertoire was profiled, and TCRdb retains in-frame clones only, with some absent. The sample shows tens of thousands of clones, around 72% of them seen only once. Before sequencing took place, the ViraFEST assay used viral peptide pools to expand antigen-specific CD4+ T cells. Following culture for more than 9 days, CD4+ T cells were isolated. Among the vaccine recipients, none had a prior SARS-CoV-2 infection, and nucleocapsid antibodies were negative. The sequencing here drew on CD4+ T cells from PBMCs cultured with HCoV-OC43 spike peptides, taken before COVID-19 vaccination. Subset noted: HCoV-OC43 spike overlapping peptide pool stimulation. The receptors here all came from a human donor who received a COVID-19 vaccine.

This clone was detected once. The chain combines TRBV27 with TRBJ2-3, with 9 bases identical to TRBD2. The CDR3 extends over 17 amino acids. From germline, CDR1 is MNHEY and CDR2 SMNVEV (reference sequence). The J segment lost 1 base and the V segment lost 8 bases, leaving 13 bases of the junction unmatched. The CDR3 DNA sequence: TGTGCCAGCCTAGAGACCGCGGGGGGGCCGGGCACAGATACGCAGTATTTT. Translation: CASLETAGGPGTDTQYF.

This clone was found a few times. The chain couples TRBV10-3 to TRBJ2-2; D unresolved. The CDR3 covers 14 residues. The germline V gene encodes CDR1 ENHRY and CDR2 SYGVKD. The V end lost 0 bases, the J end lost 5 bases, and 7 bases lay between the germline ends. CDR3 DNA: TGTGCCATCAGTGAGTCGTGGCAGACCGGGGAGCTGTTTTTT. Translated: CAISESWQTGELFF.

The CDR3 nucleotides read TGTGCCAGCAGCTCTTCCGGGACCGACTCTTCGAAGCAGTACGTC. Its protein is CASSSSGTDSSKQYV. The gene calls are TRBV7-9 and TRBJ2-7, with D perhaps assigned TRBD1 or TRBD2 (5 bases each). This CDR3 is built from 15 residues. V was trimmed by 4 bases and J by 8 bases, leaving 21 bases between them. Per the germline V gene, CDR1 is SEHNR and CDR2 is FQNEAQ (reference sequence).

The chain joins TRBV6-2 or TRBV6-3 to TRBJ2-2; unclear D gene. The CDR3 consists of 12 residues. V lost 8 bases and J 4 bases, leaving 8 bases between the germline ends. In germline, CDR1 is MNHEY, CDR2 SVGEGT. In DNA form, the CDR3 reads TGTGCCAGCCGCCGCGTCACCGGGGAGCTGTTTTTT. It encodes CASRRVTGELFF.

The V and J genes are TRBV2 and TRBJ1-5; perhaps TRBD1 as D (6 bases). CDR3 length: 14 amino acids. Germline V gene data show CDR1 as SNHLY and CDR2 as FYNNEI. The V and J ends lost 6 bases and 2 bases respectively, with 11 bases between them. The CDR3 protein is CASSEQGRNQPQHF. CDR3 bases: TGTGCCAGCAGCGAACAGGGTCGCAATCAGCCCCAGCATTTT.

This rearrangement joins TRBV2 to TRBJ1-5, with D perhaps matching TRBD1 (5 bases). Trimming stripped 3 bases from V and 6 bases from J, with 12 bases between. Looked up from germline, CDR1 is SNHLY and CDR2 is FYNNEI. The CDR3 has 14 amino acids. CDR3 DNA sequence: TGTGCCAGCAGTGATAGGTCAGGGAGTCAGCCCCAGCATTTT. It yields the protein CASSDRSGSQPQHF.

The chain is built from TRBV6-6 and TRBJ2-2, with 9 positions matching TRBD2. V shed 7 bases, J shed 2 bases, and the junction held 8 bases outside the gene matches. CDR1 is MNHNY, CDR2 SVGAGI, per germline (reference sequence). CDR3 length: 16 residues. The CDR3 DNA sequence: TGTGCCAGCATAAATAAGGGACTAGCTAACACCGGGGAGCTGTTTTTT. Protein sequence: CASINKGLANTGELFF.

The chain joins TRBV5-1 to TRBJ1-2; TRBD1 is a possible D gene (5 bases). The V gene's germline CDR1 is SGHRS and CDR2 YFSETQ. The CDR3 is made up of 15 amino acids. Deletions cut 4 bases from V and 3 bases from J, with 16 bases between. CDR3 region: CASSPGTEGYYGYTF. The CDR3 DNA reads TGCGCCAGCAGCCCGGGGACGGAGGGTTACTATGGCTACACCTTC.

V is TRBV7-8 and J is TRBJ2-2, with D unresolved. V was shortened by 2 bases and J by 2 bases, with 3 bases between the two germline ends. Per the germline V gene, CDR1 is SGHVS and CDR2 is FQNEAQ. This CDR3 is built from 13 residues. Here the CDR3 DNA reads TGTGCCAGCAGCTTAAAAAACACCGGGGAGCTGTTTTTT. Translation gives CASSLKNTGELFF.

A few counts support this clone. The chain has TRBV7-8 and TRBJ2-5; TRBD2 aligns across 13 bases. Per germline, CDR1 SGHVS and CDR2 FQNEAQ. The ends lost 5 bases at V and 5 bases at J; junction bases unmatched: 14. CDR3 size: 18 residues. The CDR3 sequence: CASSTRTVTSGGRETQYF. The CDR3 region has the DNA TGTGCCAGCAGCACGCGGACTGTGACTAGCGGGGGGAGGGAGACCCAGTACTTC.